Listed below are T cell receptor beta chains from one sample, sequenced in a study of blood T cell repertoires in COVID-19. Here immunoSEQ multiplex PCR was the method, and the copy in TCRdb shows in-frame clones only, minus some. The sample lists roughly 300,000 clones; over 75% were seen once. What was sequenced was PBMCs or T cells enriched from blood (not recorded which). These receptors were obtained from a woman aged 25 to 45 who had recovered from COVID-19. Both conserved end residues are part of each CDR3. A D gene is named only where the DNA matches it firmly. Only part of the rows carry a size: once, few, many, or a class if the clone is expanded.

J	V	size	D	CDR3	DNA
TRBJ1-5	TRBV30	.	.	CAWTLGSDQPQHF	TGTGCCTGGACCCTGGGGAGCGATCAGCCCCAGCATTTT
TRBJ1-2	TRBV20-1	once	TRBD1	CSASSGQSYTF	TGCAGTGCCAGTTCGGGACAGAGCTACACCTTC
TRBJ1-1	TRBV25-1	.	TRBD1	CASSGWTGLNTEAFF	TGTGCCAGCAGTGGGTGGACAGGGCTGAACACTGAAGCTTTCTTT
TRBJ2-5	TRBV2	.	.	CASSEQPRGRGETQYF	TGTGCCAGCAGTGAACAGCCCAGGGGCCGTGGAGAGACCCAGTACTTC
TRBJ1-4	TRBV5-1	.	TRBD1	CASSGSGTGEEKLFF	TGCGCCAGCAGCGGATCCGGGACAGGGGAAGAAAAACTGTTTTTT
TRBJ2-7	TRBV2	.	.	CASSEAAGPEQYF	TGTGCCAGCAGTGAAGCGGCAGGGCCCGAGCAGTACTTC
TRBJ1-5	TRBV6-1	.	.	CASSEQAALNQPQHF	TGTGCCAGCAGTGAACAGGCCGCATTAAATCAGCCCCAGCATTTT
TRBJ2-7	TRBV3-1/TRBV3-2	.	TRBD1	CASSHGTGGWLSSYEQYF	TGTGCCAGCAGCCATGGGACAGGGGGCTGGTTGAGCTCCTACGAGCAGTACTTC
TRBJ1-2	TRBV28	.	.	CASSFRGYGYTF	TGTGCCAGCAGTTTCCGGGGGTACGGCTACACCTTC
TRBJ2-6	TRBV5-1	.	TRBD2	CASSTIAGPVSGANVLTF	TGCGCCAGCAGCACCATAGCGGGGCCGGTCTCTGGGGCCAACGTCCTGACTTTC
TRBJ2-1	TRBV30	.	TRBD2	CAWSARLAGGNEQFF	TGTGCCTGGAGTGCTAGACTAGCGGGGGGCAATGAGCAGTTCTTC
TRBJ2-2	TRBV5-1	.	TRBD1	CASSFQGDFTGELFF	TGCGCCAGCAGCTTCCAGGGGGATTTCACCGGGGAGCTGTTTTTT
TRBJ2-2	TRBV10-3	.	TRBD1	CAIKPTGGADGELFF	TGTGCCATCAAACCCACAGGGGGCGCGGACGGGGAGCTGTTTTTT
TRBJ1-3	TRBV5-1	.	TRBD1	CASSSNPGQSSGNTIYF	TGCGCCAGCAGCTCCAATCCGGGACAGAGCTCTGGAAACACCATATATTTT
TRBJ2-7	TRBV2	.	.	CASSEWGHREQYF	TGTGCCAGCAGTGAATGGGGCCATCGGGAGCAGTACTTC
TRBJ2-2	TRBV6-2/TRBV6-3	.	.	CASSLLGGGRTGELFF	TGTGCCAGCAGCTTGCTAGGGGGGGGCCGCACCGGGGAGCTGTTTTTT
TRBJ1-2	TRBV24-1	.	.	CATTTGLLYGYTF	TGTGCCACCACGACAGGTCTACTCTATGGCTACACCTTC
TRBJ1-6	TRBV7-9	.	.	CASSLGRGMNSPLHF	TGTGCCAGCAGCTTAGGACGGGGTATGAATTCACCCCTCCACTTT
TRBJ2-7	TRBV4-1	.	.	CASSRDAGSSYEQYF	TGCGCCAGCAGCCGGGATGCGGGGAGCTCCTACGAGCAGTACTTC
TRBJ2-7	TRBV27	.	TRBD1	CASSSNRQGRGEQYF	TGTGCCAGCAGTTCTAACCGACAGGGTAGGGGCGAGCAGTACTTC
TRBJ1-3	TRBV10-3	.	.	CAISESRIDSGNTIYF	TGTGCCATCAGTGAGTCGAGGATAGACTCTGGAAACACCATATATTTT
TRBJ1-1	TRBV10-2	.	TRBD1	CASEDRGRKYTEAFF	TGCGCCAGCGAGGACAGGGGGAGGAAGTACACTGAAGCTTTCTTT
TRBJ1-1	TRBV5-4	.	.	CAITRGGVNTEAFF	TGTGCCATCACGAGGGGGGGTGTGAACACTGAAGCTTTCTTT
TRBJ2-7	TRBV5-1	.	TRBD2	CASSLAGGTHEQYF	TGCGCCAGCAGCTTGGCGGGGGGGACCCACGAGCAGTACTTC
TRBJ1-1	TRBV28	.	.	CASSYGGRDTEAFF	TGTGCCAGCAGTTACGGGGGTCGGGACACTGAAGCTTTCTTT